The T cell receptor beta chain described here comes from a study of blood T cell repertoires in COVID-19. On the study more broadly: Sites across the United States, Italy and Spain contributed samples from acute and convalescent COVID-19. In each case, the material was cDNA or gDNA derived from T cells, B-cell-depleted T cells, or PBMCs.

V gave up 0 bases and J gave up 2 bases, with 3 bases separating them. The CDR3 totals 13 residues. Generated by immunoSEQ multiplex PCR, the TCRdb table keeps only in-frame clones and is missing some. The repertoire holds about 100,000 clones, approximately 85% seen once, with less than 10% in the top ten. The chain has TRBV5-3 and TRBJ1-5; D is uncertain. TRBV5-3 is assigned to the ORF class and has an uncertain function. The sequenced material came from peripheral blood. This TCR came from a middle-aged man with active or convalescent COVID-19. The CDR3 region is CARSLAGNQPQHF. CDR3 coding DNA: TGTGCCAGAAGCTTGGCTGGCAATCAGCCCCAGCATTTT.